Below, one TCR beta chain is given with its context. As handled by the study authors: Reference gene primer amplification in the assay estimated nucleated cell counts. The data were produced by immunoSEQ multiplex PCR, yet TCRdb's version contains in-frame clones alone and is incomplete. Clonal size and the V and J genes are those of that table, whereas D and trimming came from the DNA. The sample has a few hundred thousand clones, roughly 80% seen once. The sample originates from a study of blood T cell repertoires in COVID-19. Looking at the study overall: Samples of COVID-19 (acute and convalescent) were obtained from the United States, Italy and Spain. Nucleic acid was either cDNA or gDNA, and it came from T cells, B-cell-depleted T cells, or PBMCs.

The CDR3 is made up of 15 amino acids. V was shortened by 3 bases and J by 1 base, with 10 bases between the two germline ends. Germline V lookup: CDR1 SGHRS, CDR2 YFSETQ. The chain couples TRBV5-1 to TRBJ2-2; D is perhaps TRBD2 (6 bases). The sequenced sample was peripheral blood. This sequence originates from a woman older than 75 with active or convalescent COVID-19. The CDR3 protein is CASSSGGVNTGELFF. Written as DNA, the CDR3 is TGCGCCAGCAGCTCAGGCGGGGTGAACACCGGGGAGCTGTTTTTT.